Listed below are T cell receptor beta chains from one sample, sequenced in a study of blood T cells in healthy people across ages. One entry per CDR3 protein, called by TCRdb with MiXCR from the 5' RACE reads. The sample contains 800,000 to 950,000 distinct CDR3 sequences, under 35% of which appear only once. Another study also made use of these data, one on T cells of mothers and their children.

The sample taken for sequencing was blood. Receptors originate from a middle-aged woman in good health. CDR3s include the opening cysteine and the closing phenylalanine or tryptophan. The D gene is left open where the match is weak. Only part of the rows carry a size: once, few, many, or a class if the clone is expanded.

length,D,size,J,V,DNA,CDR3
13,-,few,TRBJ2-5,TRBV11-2,TGTGCCAGCAGCTTATCCCCAAAAGAGACCCAGTACTTC,CASSLSPKETQYF
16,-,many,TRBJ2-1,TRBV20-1,TGCAGTGCTAGAGATCTTGTCGAGAGCTCCTACAATGAGCAGTTCTTC,CSARDLVESSYNEQFF
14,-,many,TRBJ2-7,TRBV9,TGTGCCAGCAGCCCTTTGCGCAATGCCTACGAGCAGTACTTC,CASSPLRNAYEQYF
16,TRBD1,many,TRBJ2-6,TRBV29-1,TGCAGCGTATCAGGGACAGGGGCGGCTGGGGCCAACGTCCTGACTTTC,CSVSGTGAAGANVLTF
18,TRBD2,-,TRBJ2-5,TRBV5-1,TGCGCCAGCAGCCAAGGGGGACTAGCGGGGGGCAGGCAAGAGACCCAGTACTTC,CASSQGGLAGGRQETQYF
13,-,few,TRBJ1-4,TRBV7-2,TGTGCCAGCAGCTTTTCGACAGCTGAAAAACTGTTTTTT,CASSFSTAEKLFF
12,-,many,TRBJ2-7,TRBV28,TGTGCCAGCACAGCGGGTACTTACGAGCAGTACTTC,CASTAGTYEQYF
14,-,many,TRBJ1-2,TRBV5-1,TGCGCCAGCAGCGAGACCCCGGGGGACTATGGCTACACCTTC,CASSETPGDYGYTF
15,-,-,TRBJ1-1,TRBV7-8,TGTGCCAGCAGCCCGGAGGGAGTCATGAACACTGAAGCTTTCTTT,CASSPEGVMNTEAFF
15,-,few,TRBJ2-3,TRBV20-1,TGCAGTGCTAGATCGGCGAGCGAGGGCACAGATACGCAGTATTTT,CSARSASEGTDTQYF
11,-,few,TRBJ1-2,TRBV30,TGTGCCTGGACAGGGAACTATGGCTACACCTTC,CAWTGNYGYTF
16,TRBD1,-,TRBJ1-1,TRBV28,TGTGCCAGCAGTTCCCGGCCGGGACAGACGAACACTGAAGCTTTCTTT,CASSSRPGQTNTEAFF
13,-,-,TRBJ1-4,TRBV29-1,TGCAGCGTTGTTGGGGACCTTAATGAAAAACTGTTTTTT,CSVVGDLNEKLFF
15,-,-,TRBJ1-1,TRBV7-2,TGTGCCAGCAGCCGGGCCGGAGGGATGAACACTGAAGCTTTCTTT,CASSRAGGMNTEAFF
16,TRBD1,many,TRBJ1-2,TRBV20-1,TGCAGTGCTAGAGGCCAGGGGGGAAATCTTAACTATGGCTACACCTTC,CSARGQGGNLNYGYTF
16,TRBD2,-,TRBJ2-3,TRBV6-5,TGTGCCAGCAGCTTGCCTAGCGGGGGCTCCACATGGACGCAGTATTTT,CASSLPSGGSTWTQYF
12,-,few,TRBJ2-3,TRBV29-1,TGCAGCGTACAGGTGGGCGTAGATACGCAGTATTTT,CSVQVGVDTQYF
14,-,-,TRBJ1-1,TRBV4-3,TGCGCCAGCAGCCCTGATGGGGGGCCCACTGAAGCTTTCTTT,CASSPDGGPTEAFF
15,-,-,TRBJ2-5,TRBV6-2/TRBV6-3,TGTGCCAGCAGTTACGATCTGGCGGTAGTGGAGACCCAGTACTTC,CASSYDLAVVETQYF
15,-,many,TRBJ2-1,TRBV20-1,TGCAGTGCTAGAGCTTCTATGAAAAACTACAATGAGCAGTTCTTC,CSARASMKNYNEQFF
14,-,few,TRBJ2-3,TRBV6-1,TGTGCCAGCAGTGAAGATAGGGTCAGGGATACGCAGTATTTT,CASSEDRVRDTQYF
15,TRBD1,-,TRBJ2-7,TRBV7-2,TGTGCCAGCAGCTTACCAGGGGGCGAGCGCTACGAGCAGTACTTC,CASSLPGGERYEQYF
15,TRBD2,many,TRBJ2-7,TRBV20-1,TGCAGTGCTAGACAGTTAGCGGGAGGACTTTACGAGCAGTACTTC,CSARQLAGGLYEQYF
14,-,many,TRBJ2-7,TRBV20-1,TGCAGTGCCGAAGATTTGACAAGGATCTACGAGCAGTACTTC,CSAEDLTRIYEQYF
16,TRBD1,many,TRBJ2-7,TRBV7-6,TGTGCCAGCAGCTTAGAGGGGGCACATAGCTCCTACGAGCAGTACTTC,CASSLEGAHSSYEQYF
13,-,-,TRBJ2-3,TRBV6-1,TGTGCCAGCGGGTCCCTGCGGGCAGATACGCAGTATTTT,CASGSLRADTQYF
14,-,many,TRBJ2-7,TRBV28,TGTGCCAGCAAGAAAAGCTCACCTCCCTACGAGCAGTACTTC,CASKKSSPPYEQYF
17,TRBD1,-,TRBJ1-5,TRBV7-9,TGTGCCAGCAGCAGGGGACAGGAGGCCTCAAGCAATCAGCCCCAGCATTTT,CASSRGQEASSNQPQHF
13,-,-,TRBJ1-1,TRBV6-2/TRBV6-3,TGTGCCAGCGGTGCGAGGGAGAACACTGAAGCTTTCTTT,CASGARENTEAFF
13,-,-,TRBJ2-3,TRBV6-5,TGTGCCGGCAGGACAGCTAGCACAGATACGCAGTATTTT,CAGRTASTDTQYF
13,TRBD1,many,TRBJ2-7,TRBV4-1,TGCGCCAGCAGCCAGGACAGGGGAACCGAGCAGTACTTC,CASSQDRGTEQYF
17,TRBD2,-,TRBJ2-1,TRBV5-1,TGCGCCAGCAGCTGGGGAACGGGGGGGGACTCCTACAATGAGCAGTTCTTC,CASSWGTGGDSYNEQFF
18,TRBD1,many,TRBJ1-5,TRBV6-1,TGTGCCAGCAGCTCAACGGACCGAGGGACAGGGTTCGGTCAGCCCCAGCATTTT,CASSSTDRGTGFGQPQHF
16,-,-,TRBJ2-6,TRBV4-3,TGCGCCAGCGGCCAAGACGGGACCTCTGGGGCCAACGTCCTGACTTTC,CASGQDGTSGANVLTF
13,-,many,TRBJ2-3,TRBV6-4,TGTGCCTCAGGGGAGGGACACACAGATACGCAGTATTTT,CASGEGHTDTQYF
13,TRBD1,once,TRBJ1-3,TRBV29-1,TGCAGCGTTGCCACAGGGGCCGGAAACACCATATATTTT,CSVATGAGNTIYF
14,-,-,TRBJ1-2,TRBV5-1,TGCGCCAGCAGCCCCAGGGCCCTTTCCTATGGCTACACCTTC,CASSPRALSYGYTF
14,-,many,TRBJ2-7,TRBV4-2,TGTGCCAGCAGCCATGGGTTGCTGACAGACGAGCAGTACTTC,CASSHGLLTDEQYF
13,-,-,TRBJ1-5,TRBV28,TGTACCAGCATCTCGAGTGGCAATCAGCCCCAGCATTTT,CTSISSGNQPQHF
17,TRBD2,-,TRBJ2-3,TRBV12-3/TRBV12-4,TGTGCCAGCAGCAGGCTAGCGGGGGCCCCCAACACAGATACGCAGTATTTT,CASSRLAGAPNTDTQYF
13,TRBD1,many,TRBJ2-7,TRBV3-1,TGTGCCAGCAGAAGACAGGGCTCCTACGAGCAGTACTTC,CASRRQGSYEQYF
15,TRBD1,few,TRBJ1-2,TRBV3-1,TGTGCCAGCAGCCATCCGGACAGGGCTAACTATGGCTACACCTTC,CASSHPDRANYGYTF
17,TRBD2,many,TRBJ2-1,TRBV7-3,TGTGCCAGCAGCTTAGAGCCCAAAGGGCTAGCGGGGGGGGAGCAGTTCTTC,CASSLEPKGLAGGEQFF
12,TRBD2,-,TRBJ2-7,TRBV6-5,TGTGCCAGCAGGCCGGGGGGGGGCGAGCAGTACTTC,CASRPGGGEQYF
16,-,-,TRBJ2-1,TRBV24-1,TGTGCCACCAGTGATACCCCCGGGGATGTGGACAATGAGCAGTTCTTC,CATSDTPGDVDNEQFF